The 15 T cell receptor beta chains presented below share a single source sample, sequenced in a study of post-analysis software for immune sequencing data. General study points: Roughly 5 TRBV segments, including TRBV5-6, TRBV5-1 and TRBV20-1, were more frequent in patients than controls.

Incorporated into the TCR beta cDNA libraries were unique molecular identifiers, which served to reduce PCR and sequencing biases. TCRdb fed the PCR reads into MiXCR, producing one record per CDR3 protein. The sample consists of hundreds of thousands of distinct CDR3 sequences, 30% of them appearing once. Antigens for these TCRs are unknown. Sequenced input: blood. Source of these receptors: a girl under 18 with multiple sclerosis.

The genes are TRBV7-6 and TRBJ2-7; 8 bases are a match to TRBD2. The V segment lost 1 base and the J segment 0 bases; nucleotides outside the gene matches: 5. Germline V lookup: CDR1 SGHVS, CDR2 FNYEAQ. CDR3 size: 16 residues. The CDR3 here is CASSLDAGGYSYEQYF. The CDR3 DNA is TGTGCCAGCAGCTTAGACGCGGGAGGCTACTCCTACGAGCAGTACTTC. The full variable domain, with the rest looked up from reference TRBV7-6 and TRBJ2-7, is GAGVSQSPRYKVTKRGQDVALRCDPISGHVSLYWYRQALGQGPEFLTYFNYEAQQDKSGLPNDRFSAERPEGSISTLTIQRTEQRDSAMYRCASSLDAGGYSYEQYFGPGTRLTVT.

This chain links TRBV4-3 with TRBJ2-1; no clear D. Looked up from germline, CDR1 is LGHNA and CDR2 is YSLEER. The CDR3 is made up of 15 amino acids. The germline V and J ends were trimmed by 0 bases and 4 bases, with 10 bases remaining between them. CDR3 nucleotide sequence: TGCGCCAGCAGCCAAGATGTGGCGGAGTACAATGAGCAGTTCTTC. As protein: CASSQDVAEYNEQFF.

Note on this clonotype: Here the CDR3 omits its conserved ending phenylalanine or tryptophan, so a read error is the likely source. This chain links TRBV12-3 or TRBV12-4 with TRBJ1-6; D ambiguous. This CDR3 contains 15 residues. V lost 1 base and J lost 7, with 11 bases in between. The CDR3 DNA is TGTGCCAGCAGTTTAGGGCAGATCCCCAATTCACCCCTCCACTTG. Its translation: CASSLGQIPNSPLHL.

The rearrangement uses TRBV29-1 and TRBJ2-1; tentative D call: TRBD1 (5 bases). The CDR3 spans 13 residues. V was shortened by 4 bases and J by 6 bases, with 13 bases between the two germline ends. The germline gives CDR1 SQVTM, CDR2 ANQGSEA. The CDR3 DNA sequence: TGCAGCGTTGGGGGCGGAGTTCGCAATGAGCAGTTCTTC. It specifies CSVGGGVRNEQFF.

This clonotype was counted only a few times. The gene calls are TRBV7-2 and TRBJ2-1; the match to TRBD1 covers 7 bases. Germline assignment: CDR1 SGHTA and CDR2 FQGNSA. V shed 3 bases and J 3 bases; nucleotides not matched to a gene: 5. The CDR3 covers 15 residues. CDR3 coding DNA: TGTGCCAGCAGCTTCCCGGGACAGAGCTACAATGAGCAGTTCTTC. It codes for CASSFPGQSYNEQFF.

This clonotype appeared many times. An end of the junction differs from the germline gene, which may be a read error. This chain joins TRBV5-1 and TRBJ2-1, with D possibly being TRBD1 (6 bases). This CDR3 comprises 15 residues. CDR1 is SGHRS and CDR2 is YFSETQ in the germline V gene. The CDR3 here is CASSPGQGSYNEQFF. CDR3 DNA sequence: TGTGCCAGCAGCCCGGGGCAGGGGAGCTACAATGAGCAGTTCTTC. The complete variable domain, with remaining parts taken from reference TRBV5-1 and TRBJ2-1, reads KAGVTQTPRYLIKTRGQQVTLSCSPISGHRSVSWYQQTPGQGLQFLFEYFSETQRNKGNFPGRFSGRQFSNSRSEMNVSTLELGDSALYLCASSPGQGSYNEQFFGPGTRLTVL.

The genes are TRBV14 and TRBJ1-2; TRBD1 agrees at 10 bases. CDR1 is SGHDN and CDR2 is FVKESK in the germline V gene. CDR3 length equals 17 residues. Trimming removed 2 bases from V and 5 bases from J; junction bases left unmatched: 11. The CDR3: CASSQPPGTGAPYGYTF. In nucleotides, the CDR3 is TGTGCCAGCAGCCAACCCCCCGGGACAGGGGCCCCTTATGGCTACACCTTC.

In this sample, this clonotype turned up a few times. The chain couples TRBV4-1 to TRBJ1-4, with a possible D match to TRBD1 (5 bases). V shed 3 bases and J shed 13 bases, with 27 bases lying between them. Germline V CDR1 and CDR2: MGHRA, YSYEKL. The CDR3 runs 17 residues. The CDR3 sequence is CASSQGDREGALLGLFF. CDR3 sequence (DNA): TGCGCCAGCAGCCAGGGGGATCGGGAAGGGGCCCTACTAGGACTGTTTTTT.

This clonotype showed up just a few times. CDR3 nucleotides: TGTGCCAGCAGTTTCGACCGGCGTCAGACCCAGTACTTC. The encoded protein is CASSFDRRQTQYF. The rearrangement links TRBV28 to TRBJ2-5; D unclear. Germline values: CDR1 MDHEN, CDR2 SYDVKM. V was pared by 3 bases and J by 6 bases, with 11 bases between. CDR3 length: 13 residues.

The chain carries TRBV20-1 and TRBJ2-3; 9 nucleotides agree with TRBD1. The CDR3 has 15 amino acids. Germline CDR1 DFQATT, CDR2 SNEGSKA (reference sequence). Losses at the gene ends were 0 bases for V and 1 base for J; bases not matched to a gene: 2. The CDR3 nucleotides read TGCAGTGCTAGAGACAGGACAGGGGGCACAGATACGCAGTATTTT. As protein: CSARDRTGGTDTQYF.

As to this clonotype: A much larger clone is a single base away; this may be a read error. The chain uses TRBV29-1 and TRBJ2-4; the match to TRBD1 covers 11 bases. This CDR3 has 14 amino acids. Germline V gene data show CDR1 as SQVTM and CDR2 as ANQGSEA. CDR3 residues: CSVGTGGELNIRYF. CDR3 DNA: TGCAGCGTTGGGACAGGGGGCGAACTAAACATTCGGTACTTC. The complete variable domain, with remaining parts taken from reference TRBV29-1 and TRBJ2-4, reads SAVISQKPSRDICQRGTSLTIQCQVDSQVTMMFWYRQQPGQSLTLIATANQGSEATYESGFVIDKFPISRPNLTFSTLTVSNMSPEDSSIYLCSVGTGGELNIRYFGAGTRLSVL.

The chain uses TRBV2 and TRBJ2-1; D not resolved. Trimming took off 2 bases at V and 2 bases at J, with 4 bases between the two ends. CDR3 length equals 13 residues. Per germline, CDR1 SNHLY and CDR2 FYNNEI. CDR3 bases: TGTGCCAGCAGTGAATTTGCCTACAATGAGCAGTTCTTC. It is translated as CASSEFAYNEQFF.

Written as DNA, the CDR3 is TGTGCCACCAGCAGCCCCGGCACTGGGGCCAACGTCCTGACTTTC. It codes for CATSSPGTGANVLTF. The V gene is TRBV15, the J gene TRBJ2-6; D is unresolved. Germline V CDR1 and CDR2: LNHNV, YYDKDF (reference sequence). The CDR3 runs 15 residues. The V end was cut by 3 bases, the J end by 2 bases, with 8 bases between.

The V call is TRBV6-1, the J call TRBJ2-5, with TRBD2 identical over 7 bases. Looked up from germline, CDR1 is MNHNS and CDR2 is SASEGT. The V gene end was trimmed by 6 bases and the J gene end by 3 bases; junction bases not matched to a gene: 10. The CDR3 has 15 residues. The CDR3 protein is CASRTHRAGEETQYF. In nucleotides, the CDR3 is TGTGCCAGCAGGACACATAGGGCGGGAGAAGAGACCCAGTACTTC.

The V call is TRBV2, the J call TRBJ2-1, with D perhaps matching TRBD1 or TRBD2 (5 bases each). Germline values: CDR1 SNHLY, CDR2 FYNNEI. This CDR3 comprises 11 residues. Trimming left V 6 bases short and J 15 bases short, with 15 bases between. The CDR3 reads CASRGPEGVFF. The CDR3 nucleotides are TGTGCCAGCAGGGGACCCGAAGGGGTGTTCTTC.